This entry concerns a single T cell receptor beta chain. A second PCR, run for about 6 to 11 cycles, used a sample-barcoded 5' primer plus a J-beta primer mix. TCRdb reanalysed the 5' RACE reads using MiXCR and keeps one entry per CDR3 protein. The sample lists roughly 800,000 distinct CDR3 sequences, 20% to 30% seen once, with under 3% in the top ten. The data originate from a study of blood T cells in healthy people across ages. Trimming cost V 3 bases and J 9 bases; bases outside gene matches: 7. The V gene's germline CDR1 is SEHNR and CDR2 FQNEAQ (reference sequence). The CDR3 contains 13 residues. Peripheral blood samples of approximately 10 milliliters were drawn from each donor. The same sample was also studied in work on T cells of mothers and their children. This second report adds: A slight, non-significant increase in overlap was found for related mother-child pairs relative to unrelated pairs.

The clonotype was recovered from a boy younger than 18 in good health. The chain employs TRBV7-9 and TRBJ1-2; TRBD1 matches at 7 bases. The sample comprised blood. The CDR3 nucleotides are TGTGCCAGCAGCTTCGGGACAGTAGAGCGCTACACCTTC. The encoded protein is CASSFGTVERYTF.